This T cell receptor beta chain was sequenced for a study of graft-versus-host responses after intestinal transplantation (dated by TCRdb to about 2021). In terms of the full investigation: The transplants that recipients received were multivisceral, liver-intestinal, or isolated intestinal. After intestinal transplantation, graft-versus-host and host-versus-graft alloreactive T cell clones were followed in the graft, circulation and bone marrow using bulk TCR-beta CDR3 sequencing. Rather than going through the commercial service, samples from a few later patients were sequenced in-house on an Illumina MiSeq and processed with MiXCR. To identify alloreactive clones, pre-transplant mixed lymphocyte reaction products were sequenced and compared with unstimulated pre-transplant donor and recipient T cells. Anti-thymocyte globulin induction was given to all recipients, followed by maintenance tacrolimus and steroids for two to three years. Donor T cell macrochimerism was defined as a peak of at least 4% donor T cells among recipient peripheral blood mononuclear cells. The cohort enrolled 24 intestinal transplant recipients, one of whom was a retransplant, and a few patients without pretransplant specimens were excluded.

The library came from the immunoSEQ multiplex PCR assay. For most patients, high-throughput TCR-beta CDR3 sequencing of genomic DNA was performed by Adaptive Biotechnologies. The study's processing was this. Adaptive's ImmunoSEQ software supplied the TCR sequencing data for about 18 patients, while MiXCR and VDJtools were used to process three other patients. CDR3 nucleotide sequences shared by donor and recipient were removed because the origin of these sequences could not be assigned. At least 2-fold expansion over unstimulated cells and a minimum CFSE-low frequency of 0.002% (template counts) or 0.001% (read counts) were required for clones to be classified as alloreactive. Clones detected in sequenced pre-transplant spleen, lymph node, or MLR CFSE-low populations of the donor or recipient were defined as mappable. The cumulative frequency of alloreactive clones was calculated as a percentage of all sequences, weighted by copy number. The clones in this table, taken by TCRdb from immuneACCESS, are in-frame only. Not every clone is retained; where verified, under half of the shortfall comes from an unresolved V gene, and the cause of the rest is unknown. The D gene and trimming were derived from the DNA, and the V and J assignments and clone size from that table. This sample lists tens of thousands of clones; about nine tenths were detected once. The biggest ten clones account for around 0.69% of the sample.

Blood samples were collected up to 4 times in the first month after transplant and then at least monthly when available. Paper-wide results and their limitations: Early after transplant, peak levels of circulating GvH clones were found to be associated with declines in HvG clones. In patients with donor T cell macrochimerism, the allografts had high GvH to HvG T cell clonal ratios. GvH clones turned up in recipient bone marrow, with some appearing earlier in ileal mucosa or blood, a pattern consistent with an intestinal mucosal origin. The conclusions were limited by the relatively low number and heterogeneity of the intestinal transplant patients.

Note on this clone: No cognate antigen has been identified for it. No base qualities exist here, and no much larger clone lies one base off it.

Looking up the germline V gene yields CDR1 SGHDN and CDR2 FVKESK. The CDR3 starts with the cysteine, ends with the phenylalanine, and has 15 residues. Just the 45-base CDR3 DNA is kept, in frame starting at base 1. The germline V and J ends show losses of 1 base and 5 bases respectively, and no gene match explains 8 bases of the junction. The chain uses TRBV14 and TRBJ2-7; TRBD1 fits 7 bases in the junction. The clonotype originates from a human patient who received an intestinal transplant, so some T cells may come from the graft donor. The source was PBMCs, collected 98 days after intestinal transplantation. The CDR3 reads CASSQGLLTGDEQYF. The nucleotide sequence reads TGTGCCAGCAGCCAAGGGCTATTAACAGGGGACGAGCAGTACTTC.